A selection of T cell receptor beta chains follows, all from one sample in a study of cytomegalovirus exposure and HLA in healthy donors. Only in-frame clones appear in the TCRdb table, and some are missing; sequencing was by immunoSEQ multiplex PCR. Of some 150,000 clones in the sample, about 77% were seen once. Sequencing was carried out using PBMCs. The receptors here all came from a woman in her 50s in good health and CMV-seronegative. CDR3s include the opening cysteine and the closing phenylalanine or tryptophan. Each record gives: clone size, J gene, D gene, V gene, CDR3 DNA, CDR3 protein. D genes are given only for firm matches. Clone size is given for some rows only: seen once, a few or many times, or a class if the clone is expanded.

abundance: .
j_gene: TRBJ2-2
d_gene: .
v_gene: TRBV7-6
CDR3nt: TGTGCCAGCAGCAACTCATTAAACACCGGGGAGCTGTTTTTT
CDR3aa: CASSNSLNTGELFF

abundance: .
j_gene: TRBJ1-1
d_gene: TRBD1
v_gene: TRBV28
CDR3nt: TGTGCCAGCAGTTTTTCCGGACAGGGTGGAACTGAAGCTTTCTTT
CDR3aa: CASSFSGQGGTEAFF

abundance: .
j_gene: TRBJ2-3
d_gene: TRBD2
v_gene: TRBV7-4
CDR3nt: TGTGCCAGCAGCTTAGACTCGGCTAGCGGGCATAGCACAGATACGCAGTATTTT
CDR3aa: CASSLDSASGHSTDTQYF

abundance: .
j_gene: TRBJ1-4
d_gene: TRBD1
v_gene: TRBV18
CDR3nt: TGTGCCAGCTTAACGGGACAGGGTGAAAAACTGTTTTTT
CDR3aa: CASLTGQGEKLFF

abundance: few
j_gene: TRBJ2-1
d_gene: .
v_gene: TRBV4-3
CDR3nt: TGCGCCAGCAGCCAGGAGGGGAAGAAGGACAGGACCTACAATGAGCAGTTCTTC
CDR3aa: CASSQEGKKDRTYNEQFF

abundance: once
j_gene: TRBJ1-2
d_gene: .
v_gene: TRBV18
CDR3nt: TGTGCCAGCTCACGGGGCCAGGATGGCTACACCTTC
CDR3aa: CASSRGQDGYTF

abundance: .
j_gene: TRBJ2-2
d_gene: .
v_gene: TRBV27
CDR3nt: TGTGCCAGCAGTTGGACAGATGAGAAGTGGTGGGAGCTGTTTTTT
CDR3aa: CASSWTDEKWWELFF

abundance: .
j_gene: TRBJ1-5
d_gene: .
v_gene: TRBV27
CDR3nt: TGTGCCAGCAGTGAAGCGGAACGGAGCAATCAGCCCCAGCATTTT
CDR3aa: CASSEAERSNQPQHF

abundance: .
j_gene: TRBJ1-2
d_gene: .
v_gene: TRBV2
CDR3nt: TGTGCCATTAGACAGTCCCAGCAAGGCTACACCTTC
CDR3aa: CAIRQSQQGYTF

abundance: .
j_gene: TRBJ1-1
d_gene: .
v_gene: TRBV27
CDR3nt: TGTGCCAGCAGTTTACTTCGGGGATCCACTGAAGCTTTCTTT
CDR3aa: CASSLLRGSTEAFF

abundance: .
j_gene: TRBJ2-1
d_gene: .
v_gene: TRBV5-1
CDR3nt: TGCGCCAGCAGCCGGAGACAGGTAAACAATGAGCAGTTCTTC
CDR3aa: CASSRRQVNNEQFF

abundance: once
j_gene: TRBJ1-5
d_gene: .
v_gene: TRBV15
CDR3nt: TGTGCCACCAGCAGAGCGAGGCAGATTAATCAGCCCCAGCATTTT
CDR3aa: CATSRARQINQPQHF

abundance: .
j_gene: TRBJ2-7
d_gene: TRBD2
v_gene: TRBV27
CDR3nt: TGTGCCAGCAGCCCCACCATAGGGAGAGCGGGGGGCTTCTCCTACGAGCAGTACTTC
CDR3aa: CASSPTIGRAGGFSYEQYF

abundance: .
j_gene: TRBJ2-1
d_gene: .
v_gene: TRBV10-3
CDR3nt: TGTGCCATCAGTATAGCAGACGAGGTACGCAATGAGCAGTTCTTC
CDR3aa: CAISIADEVRNEQFF

abundance: .
j_gene: TRBJ2-3
d_gene: .
v_gene: TRBV10-3
CDR3nt: TGTGCCATCAGTGAGTCGGCGGGGGCCCCCACAGATACGCAGTATTTT
CDR3aa: CAISESAGAPTDTQYF

abundance: .
j_gene: TRBJ1-3
d_gene: .
v_gene: TRBV6-5
CDR3nt: TGTGCCAGCAGTTCCGAACGCTTAGGACAGGGAAACACCATATATTTT
CDR3aa: CASSSERLGQGNTIYF

abundance: once
j_gene: TRBJ2-1
d_gene: TRBD2
v_gene: TRBV4-3
CDR3nt: TGCGCCAGCAGCCAAGATCTCTCCCCTTGGCGGGGGGGCTTAGATGAGCAGTTCTTC
CDR3aa: CASSQDLSPWRGGLDEQFF

abundance: .
j_gene: TRBJ2-3
d_gene: .
v_gene: TRBV9
CDR3nt: TGTGCCAGCAGCGTAGTCGACTCATCGTACCAGAATACGCAGTATTTT
CDR3aa: CASSVVDSSYQNTQYF

abundance: .
j_gene: TRBJ2-5
d_gene: .
v_gene: TRBV18
CDR3nt: TGTGCCAGCTCCCCTGACAGCCAAAGGGAGACCCAGTACTTC
CDR3aa: CASSPDSQRETQYF

abundance: .
j_gene: TRBJ1-5
d_gene: .
v_gene: TRBV28
CDR3nt: TGTGTCAGCGTCTCACCGGGGGAGATCAACCTCCTCAGCCAGCCCCAGCATTTT
CDR3aa: CVSVSPGEINLLSQPQHF

abundance: .
j_gene: TRBJ2-7
d_gene: .
v_gene: TRBV7-9
CDR3nt: TGTGCCAGCAGCTTAGGGCACAACTCCTACGAGCAGTACTTC
CDR3aa: CASSLGHNSYEQYF

abundance: .
j_gene: TRBJ1-1
d_gene: .
v_gene: TRBV28
CDR3nt: TGTGCCAGCAGTTCTCCCGGGGGAAGTAACACTGAAGCTTTCTTT
CDR3aa: CASSSPGGSNTEAFF

abundance: few
j_gene: TRBJ2-7
d_gene: .
v_gene: TRBV4-1
CDR3nt: TGCGCCAGCAGTGTCGGAGGACCTCCCTACGAGCAGTACTTC
CDR3aa: CASSVGGPPYEQYF

abundance: .
j_gene: TRBJ2-1
d_gene: .
v_gene: TRBV7-3
CDR3nt: TGTGCCAGCAGCTCGACCAGAGGAACCATCAATGAGCAGTTCTTC
CDR3aa: CASSSTRGTINEQFF

abundance: once
j_gene: TRBJ2-1
d_gene: TRBD2
v_gene: TRBV7-2
CDR3nt: TGTGCCAGCAGCTTAGCGGGACTAGCGGGATACAATGAGCAGTTCTTC
CDR3aa: CASSLAGLAGYNEQFF

abundance: .
j_gene: TRBJ2-7
d_gene: .
v_gene: TRBV18
CDR3nt: TGTGCCAGCTCACAAGGCGGGGAGCAGTACTTC
CDR3aa: CASSQGGEQYF

abundance: .
j_gene: TRBJ2-2
d_gene: .
v_gene: TRBV9
CDR3nt: TGTGCCAGCAGCCCCCGGGGAGACACCGGGGAGCTGTTTTTT
CDR3aa: CASSPRGDTGELFF

abundance: .
j_gene: TRBJ2-7
d_gene: TRBD1
v_gene: TRBV5-1
CDR3nt: TGCGCCAGCAGCCTCACCGGGACAGGACCCTACGAGCAGTACTTC
CDR3aa: CASSLTGTGPYEQYF

abundance: few
j_gene: TRBJ2-1
d_gene: TRBD2
v_gene: TRBV11-3
CDR3nt: TGTGCCAGCAGCTCCCACGGACTAGTAGGGAATGAGCAGTTCTTC
CDR3aa: CASSSHGLVGNEQFF

abundance: .
j_gene: TRBJ2-3
d_gene: TRBD2
v_gene: TRBV19
CDR3nt: TGTGCCAGTAGTATAGGCTGGCTGGATAGCGGGGCTCACACAGATACGCAGTATTTT
CDR3aa: CASSIGWLDSGAHTDTQYF

abundance: .
j_gene: TRBJ2-5
d_gene: TRBD1
v_gene: TRBV5-1
CDR3nt: TGCGCCAGCAGCTTGCAATTCCAACGGACAGGGGGAGAGACCCAGTACTTC
CDR3aa: CASSLQFQRTGGETQYF

abundance: .
j_gene: TRBJ2-7
d_gene: .
v_gene: TRBV7-8
CDR3nt: TGTGCCAGCAGCTTGCGGACTACCAGTTACGAGCAGTACTTC
CDR3aa: CASSLRTTSYEQYF

abundance: .
j_gene: TRBJ2-1
d_gene: TRBD1
v_gene: TRBV6-6
CDR3nt: TGTGCCAGCAGTCGCCAGGGGGCGCTCAGCAATGAGCAGTTCTTC
CDR3aa: CASSRQGALSNEQFF

abundance: few
j_gene: TRBJ2-5
d_gene: TRBD1
v_gene: TRBV28
CDR3nt: TGTGCCAGCAGTTCCTCCGGGACAGGGGGCGAGTACCAAGAGACCCAGTACTTC
CDR3aa: CASSSSGTGGEYQETQYF

abundance: .
j_gene: TRBJ2-3
d_gene: .
v_gene: TRBV7-9
CDR3nt: TGTGCCAGCAGCCCGCCCACGGTTTATACGCAGTATTTT
CDR3aa: CASSPPTVYTQYF

abundance: .
j_gene: TRBJ2-3
d_gene: TRBD1
v_gene: TRBV28
CDR3nt: TGTGCCAGCAGCGCTCCGGGACAGGGGGGAACTAGCACAGATACGCAGTATTTT
CDR3aa: CASSAPGQGGTSTDTQYF

abundance: .
j_gene: TRBJ1-2
d_gene: TRBD1
v_gene: TRBV7-2
CDR3nt: TGTGCCAGCAGCTTAGTGGGGACAGGGGTTAACTATGGCTACACCTTC
CDR3aa: CASSLVGTGVNYGYTF

abundance: .
j_gene: TRBJ1-2
d_gene: TRBD1
v_gene: TRBV9
CDR3nt: TGTGCCAGCAGCGACCTTACAGGGGGCGGAGGCTACACCTTC
CDR3aa: CASSDLTGGGGYTF

abundance: .
j_gene: TRBJ2-5
d_gene: .
v_gene: TRBV30
CDR3nt: TGTGCCTGGAGTCTGGGTTCAGGAGAGACCCAGTACTTC
CDR3aa: CAWSLGSGETQYF

abundance: .
j_gene: TRBJ2-1
d_gene: .
v_gene: TRBV19
CDR3nt: TGTGCCAGTAGTATGGTAGCAGGGAACTACAATGAGCAGTTCTTC
CDR3aa: CASSMVAGNYNEQFF

abundance: .
j_gene: TRBJ2-5
d_gene: TRBD2
v_gene: TRBV7-2
CDR3nt: TGTGCCAGCAGCTTAGGGGTGACTAGCGGGAGTTCAGAGACCCAGTACTTC
CDR3aa: CASSLGVTSGSSETQYF

abundance: .
j_gene: TRBJ1-2
d_gene: TRBD1
v_gene: TRBV10-3
CDR3nt: TGTGCCATCAAAAGTGGGACAGTGATCGACTATGGCTACACCTTC
CDR3aa: CAIKSGTVIDYGYTF

abundance: .
j_gene: TRBJ1-2
d_gene: .
v_gene: TRBV11-2
CDR3nt: TGTGCCAGCAGCTTAGGGCGGAACTATGGCTACACCTTC
CDR3aa: CASSLGRNYGYTF

abundance: once
j_gene: TRBJ1-1
d_gene: .
v_gene: TRBV7-9
CDR3nt: TGTGCCAGCAGCTTACTCGCAGAGAACACTGAAGCTTTCTTT
CDR3aa: CASSLLAENTEAFF

abundance: .
j_gene: TRBJ1-5
d_gene: .
v_gene: TRBV6-5
CDR3nt: TGTGCCAGTAGACAGGGCAATCAGCCCCAGCATTTT
CDR3aa: CASRQGNQPQHF

abundance: .
j_gene: TRBJ2-2
d_gene: .
v_gene: TRBV7-6
CDR3nt: TGTGCCAGCAGCTTAGGCCAGGGCCTATTCACCGGGGAGCTGTTTTTT
CDR3aa: CASSLGQGLFTGELFF

abundance: .
j_gene: TRBJ1-2
d_gene: TRBD1
v_gene: TRBV7-2
CDR3nt: TGTGCCAGCAGCCCGCAGCAGGGACAGGCCTATGGCTACACCTTC
CDR3aa: CASSPQQGQAYGYTF

abundance: few
j_gene: TRBJ2-7
d_gene: TRBD1
v_gene: TRBV4-2
CDR3nt: TGTGCCAGCAGCCAAGGGGGACAGGGGCTGGGGGAGCAGTACTTC
CDR3aa: CASSQGGQGLGEQYF

abundance: .
j_gene: TRBJ2-3
d_gene: TRBD1
v_gene: TRBV4-2
CDR3nt: TGTGCCAGCAGCGGACAGGGGACAGATACGCAGTATTTT
CDR3aa: CASSGQGTDTQYF

abundance: .
j_gene: TRBJ1-5
d_gene: .
v_gene: TRBV5-6
CDR3nt: TGTGCCAGCAGCTTCTCCGAGAGTCGGCCCCAGCATTTT
CDR3aa: CASSFSESRPQHF

abundance: .
j_gene: TRBJ2-1
d_gene: TRBD1
v_gene: TRBV6-6
CDR3nt: TGTGCCAGCAGCCGCCCGGGACAGGTCTACAATGAGCAGTTCTTC
CDR3aa: CASSRPGQVYNEQFF

abundance: .
j_gene: TRBJ1-5
d_gene: .
v_gene: TRBV27
CDR3nt: TGTGCCAGCAGTTTATCTTTAGGGGCCAATCAGCCCCAGCATTTT
CDR3aa: CASSLSLGANQPQHF

abundance: .
j_gene: TRBJ1-2
d_gene: TRBD1
v_gene: TRBV19
CDR3nt: TGTGCCAGTACGGAGAGGGGGCCTGGCTATGGCTACACCTTC
CDR3aa: CASTERGPGYGYTF

abundance: .
j_gene: TRBJ2-7
d_gene: TRBD1
v_gene: TRBV27
CDR3nt: TGTGCCAGCAGATTAGGACAGGGGGTTCGGTACGAGCAGTACTTC
CDR3aa: CASRLGQGVRYEQYF

abundance: .
j_gene: TRBJ2-7
d_gene: TRBD1
v_gene: TRBV7-8
CDR3nt: TGTGCCAGCAGCGAGGACAGGGGGCTCTACGAGCAGTACTTC
CDR3aa: CASSEDRGLYEQYF

abundance: .
j_gene: TRBJ2-1
d_gene: TRBD2
v_gene: TRBV27
CDR3nt: TGTGCCAGCAGTTTACCGGGACTAGCGGGGTACAATGAGCAGTTCTTC
CDR3aa: CASSLPGLAGYNEQFF

abundance: .
j_gene: TRBJ2-7
d_gene: TRBD1
v_gene: TRBV7-3
CDR3nt: TGTGCCAGCAGCTCACTCCCGGGACAGTCCTACGAGCAGTACTTC
CDR3aa: CASSSLPGQSYEQYF

abundance: .
j_gene: TRBJ2-7
d_gene: .
v_gene: TRBV27
CDR3nt: TGTGCCAGCAGTTTATACGCGGCTAGGGGCAACGAGCAGTACTTC
CDR3aa: CASSLYAARGNEQYF

abundance: .
j_gene: TRBJ1-1
d_gene: .
v_gene: TRBV18
CDR3nt: TGTGCCAGCTCACCAGTCCCCGGGGGCACTGAAGCTTTCTTT
CDR3aa: CASSPVPGGTEAFF